Below are 6 T cell receptor beta chains sequenced from a single sample in a study of regulatory T cells in long-lasting Graves disease. Investigators prepared the TCR beta libraries by applying iRepertoire HTBI primers and Arm-PCR of CDR3 regions. In TCRdb, the multiplex PCR reads were re-called with MiXCR into one record per CDR3 protein. The repertoire consists of 350,000 to 400,000 distinct CDR3 sequences, with roughly 15% occurring once and the leading ten covering over 20%. Indicated time point: newly diagnosed GD, antithyroid drugs for less than 3 months. There was RNA extracted from PBMCs, and the TCR library was made from it. This sample was also put to use in a study of T cells in Graves' hyperthyroidism and ophthalmopathy.

The material sequenced was peripheral blood mononuclear cells (PBMCs), taken at new diagnosis, from a patient treated with antithyroid drugs. The receptors derive from a woman under 30 with Graves disease.

This clonotype was seen a few times. The rearrangement joins TRBV19 to TRBJ1-1; D is uncertain. CDR1 and CDR2 from the germline V gene are LNHDA and SQIVND (reference sequence). The CDR3 contains 13 residues. The germline V and J ends were trimmed by 7 bases and 1 base, with 10 bases remaining between them. The chain's CDR3 is CASTWSANTEAFF. The DNA of the CDR3 is TGTGCCAGTACCTGGAGTGCGAACACTGAAGCTTTCTTT.

The chain is built from TRBV2 and TRBJ1-1; TRBD1 agrees at 8 bases. The germline gives CDR1 SNHLY, CDR2 FYNNEI. This CDR3 spans 15 amino acids. The junction had 8 bases not matched to a gene; V was cut back by 3 bases and J by 5 bases. CDR3 region: CASSEAGGAETEAFF. Here the CDR3 DNA reads TGTGCCAGCAGTGAGGCAGGGGGCGCGGAGACTGAAGCTTTCTTT.

The rearrangement links TRBV12-3 or TRBV12-4 to TRBJ1-2; D is perhaps TRBD1 (5 bases). The V end lost 3 bases, the J end lost 6 bases, and 14 bases lay between the germline ends. This CDR3 region has 14 residues. In DNA, the CDR3 is TGTGCCAGCAGTTTTAGGGCAGGGAACCATGGCTACACCTTC. This translates into CASSFRAGNHGYTF.

This clonotype occurred many times. The chain links TRBV3-1 to TRBJ1-1; D is perhaps TRBD1 (5 bases). CDR3 length equals 16 residues. Trimming took 4 bases from V and 1 from J, leaving 16 bases between them. Germline V gene lookup returns CDR1 LGHDT and CDR2 YNNKEL (reference sequence). Here the CDR3 reads CASSPTLGPQNTEAFF. DNA of the CDR3: TGTGCCAGCAGCCCCACCTTGGGACCGCAGAACACTGAAGCTTTCTTT.

Ten or more counts support this clonotype. The chain couples TRBV13 to TRBJ2-7; D ambiguous. This CDR3 region has 13 residues. Trimming took off 5 bases at V and 6 bases at J, with 14 bases between the two ends. Germline values: CDR1 PRHDT, CDR2 FYEKMQ (reference sequence). Written as DNA, the CDR3 is TGTGCCAGCAGCGTACAGACAACGGCCGAGCAGTACTTC. As protein: CASSVQTTAEQYF.

A few counts support this clonotype. V gene TRBV4-1 combines with J gene TRBJ1-4, with D tentatively TRBD1 (5 bases). The CDR3 runs to 15 residues. V lost 0 bases, J lost 9 bases, and 14 bases lay in between. The germline CDR1 and CDR2 sequences are MGHRA and YSYEKL. CDR3 coding DNA: TGCGCCAGCAGCCAAGATCTGCCCCCAGGGAAAAAACTGTTTTTT. It encodes CASSQDLPPGKKLFF.